Listed below are T cell receptor beta chains from one sample, sequenced in a study of T cells after yellow fever vaccination. Via MiXCR, TCRdb re-called the 5' RACE reads, giving one row per CDR3 protein. This table has 450,000 to 550,000 distinct CDR3 sequences, 20% to 25% appearing once. The sequenced sample was PBMCs, obtained roughly 20 days after the first yellow fever vaccination. The receptors shown here come from a man aged 18 to 29 who received the YFV17D yellow fever vaccine. Each CDR3 is given with its conserved first and last residue. The D gene is left open where the match is weak. Clone size is shown for a subset of rows, as once, few, many or a class of expanded clone.

d_gene	v_gene	abundance	len	j_gene	CDR3nt	CDR3aa
TRBD1	TRBV6-1	NA	17	TRBJ1-1	TGTGCCAGCAGTGAAGCGCCCGGGACAGTCATGAACACTGAAGCTTTCTTT	CASSEAPGTVMNTEAFF
TRBD2	TRBV11-2	few	18	TRBJ2-1	TGTGCCAGCAGCTCCGGTCAGGCTAGCGGGGGCCGCTACAATGAGCAGTTCTTC	CASSSGQASGGRYNEQFF
NA	TRBV27	NA	17	TRBJ2-2	TGTGCCAGCAGTTTACAACGGAGAACGAAGAACACCGGGGAGCTGTTTTTT	CASSLQRRTKNTGELFF
NA	TRBV12-3/TRBV12-4	few	15	TRBJ2-6	TGTGCCAGCAGACCTGGGAGGCCTGGGGCCAACGTCCTGACTTTC	CASRPGRPGANVLTF
NA	TRBV6-1	few	12	TRBJ1-2	TGTGCCAGCAGTGTTTCAGGCTATGGCTACACCTTC	CASSVSGYGYTF
NA	TRBV2	NA	11	TRBJ2-1	TGTGCCAGCGGGGCAAACAATGAGCAGTTCTTC	CASGANNEQFF
NA	TRBV12-3/TRBV12-4	few	14	TRBJ2-2	TGTGCCAGCAGTTTATTAGGAGTCACCGGGGAGCTGTTTTTT	CASSLLGVTGELFF
NA	TRBV4-1	NA	15	TRBJ2-1	TGCGCCAGCAGCCAACCGGGACAAATCTACAATGAGCAGTTCTTC	CASSQPGQIYNEQFF
TRBD1	TRBV4-2	few	14	TRBJ1-2	TGTGCCAGCAGCCGCTGGGACAGGTCCAATGGCTACACCTTC	CASSRWDRSNGYTF
NA	TRBV5-1	many	16	TRBJ2-3	TGCGCCAGCAGCTTGGGGGGGATGCTACTGCCAGATACGCAGTATTTT	CASSLGGMLLPDTQYF
TRBD2	TRBV5-1	few	14	TRBJ2-1	TGCGCCAGCGGAGCGGGGGGGACCTACAATGAGCAGTTCTTC	CASGAGGTYNEQFF
NA	TRBV18	few	15	TRBJ1-2	TGTGCCAGCTCACCTTCGCTGAGCAGGGTCTATGGCTACACCTTC	CASSPSLSRVYGYTF
NA	TRBV5-6	few	15	TRBJ1-4	TGTGCCAGCAGTTTGAAGCAGCCAACTAATGAAAAACTGTTTTTT	CASSLKQPTNEKLFF
TRBD1	TRBV7-9	NA	17	TRBJ1-2	TGTGCCAGCAGCTTACTGGAGGCGGGCAGGGGGGCCTATGGCTACACCTTC	CASSLLEAGRGAYGYTF
NA	TRBV23-1	few	9	TRBJ1-5	TGTGCCAGGTATCGGCCCCAGCATTTT	CARYRPQHF
NA	TRBV7-2	NA	13	TRBJ2-2	TGTGCCAGCAGCACCCTTCGCTCCGGGGAGCTGTTTTTT	CASSTLRSGELFF
TRBD1	TRBV29-1	many	15	TRBJ1-1	TGCAGCGTTTCCGGGACAGGCGGACAGTTTGGTGAAGCTTTCTTT	CSVSGTGGQFGEAFF
NA	TRBV6-1	many	15	TRBJ1-4	TGTGCCAGCAGCACCGAGGGCAGGGGTAATGAAAAACTGTTTTTT	CASSTEGRGNEKLFF
TRBD1	TRBV7-9	NA	17	TRBJ2-3	TGTGCCAGCAGCTTCCCGGGACAGTATAGGTCAACAGATACGCAGTATTTT	CASSFPGQYRSTDTQYF
TRBD1	TRBV10-2	few	16	TRBJ1-6	TGCGCCAGCAGGGCCCTAGTCTACAGGGGTGTTTCACCCCTCCACTTT	CASRALVYRGVSPLHF
NA	TRBV12-3/TRBV12-4	few	15	TRBJ1-1	TGTGCCAGCACCAGGCCCGGACAGTCTGAAAATGAAGCTTTCTTT	CASTRPGQSENEAFF
NA	TRBV7-6	many	13	TRBJ2-7	TGTGCCAGCAGCTTCGGGCCGCCCTACGAGCAGTACTTC	CASSFGPPYEQYF
NA	TRBV7-8	few	14	TRBJ1-1	TGTGCCAGTATGAGTAGGGGGGGGTGGCCTGAAGCTTTCTTT	CASMSRGGWPEAFF
NA	TRBV15	NA	15	TRBJ1-1	TGTGCCACCAGCAGCTTGCCAGCCGTGTATACTGAAGCTTTCTTT	CATSSLPAVYTEAFF
NA	TRBV5-1	many	15	TRBJ1-1	TGCGCCAGCAGCTTGGCACAGACAATCGGCACTGAAGCTTTCTTT	CASSLAQTIGTEAFF
NA	TRBV4-3	NA	15	TRBJ1-6	TGCGCCAGCAGCCAATATGCAGGGGTGAATTCACCCCTCCACTTT	CASSQYAGVNSPLHF
NA	TRBV11-3	few	16	TRBJ1-5	TGTGCCAGCAGCCAAAACACGGGGGGTAGCAATCAGCCCCAGCATTTT	CASSQNTGGSNQPQHF
NA	TRBV6-1	NA	11	TRBJ1-4	TGTGCCAGCAGTGAAGGGTTGGGACTGTTTTTT	CASSEGLGLFF
TRBD1	TRBV20-1	NA	13	TRBJ2-5	TGCAGTGCTGGAGGACAGGAGCAAGAGACCCAGTACTTC	CSAGGQEQETQYF
TRBD1	TRBV5-6	NA	14	TRBJ1-1	TGTGCCAGCAACGAAGGGGGCGCGGGCACTGAAGCTTTCTTT	CASNEGGAGTEAFF
NA	TRBV7-9	few	16	TRBJ2-2	TGTGCCAGCAGCGCCGAGGGGTCTTTGAACACCGGGGAGCTGTTTTTT	CASSAEGSLNTGELFF
TRBD1	TRBV7-3	NA	14	TRBJ2-3	TGTGCCAGCAGCCCAGACAGGGTCGGAGATACGCAGTATTTT	CASSPDRVGDTQYF
NA	TRBV4-1	few	13	TRBJ2-5	TGCGCCAGCAGCCCTCTGGTGGGAGAGACCCAGTACTTC	CASSPLVGETQYF
TRBD1	TRBV5-1	NA	15	TRBJ2-7	TGCGCCAGCAGCTTGGAAGGGACAGGAGGCTACGAGCAGTACTTC	CASSLEGTGGYEQYF
NA	TRBV24-1	few	14	TRBJ1-5	TGTGCCACCAGTGACCGAAGGAGCAATCAGCCCCAGCATTTT	CATSDRRSNQPQHF
TRBD1	TRBV6-5	NA	13	TRBJ1-1	TGTGCCAGCAGTTACCGGGACAGCACTGAAGCTTTCTTT	CASSYRDSTEAFF
NA	TRBV9	few	16	TRBJ2-3	TGTGCCAGCAGCCACTCGACAGGAGGAAGTGGAGATACGCAGTATTTT	CASSHSTGGSGDTQYF
NA	TRBV20-1	once	14	TRBJ2-5	TGCAGTGCTGGAACAGCGCAAATGGGCGAGACCCAGTACTTC	CSAGTAQMGETQYF
NA	TRBV7-9	few	15	TRBJ2-5	TGTGCCAGCAGCTTAGCTCAGATGTACCAAGAGACCCAGTACTTC	CASSLAQMYQETQYF
NA	TRBV11-2	few	13	TRBJ1-1	TGTGCCAGCAGCTTAGAGGATGGGACTGAAGCTTTCTTT	CASSLEDGTEAFF
TRBD1	TRBV7-2	NA	16	TRBJ2-2	TGTGCCAGCAGCTTACGCAGGGGGCTGAACACCGGGGAGCTGTTTTTT	CASSLRRGLNTGELFF
NA	TRBV6-5	NA	14	TRBJ1-5	TGTGCCAGCAGTTATGATCGGCAAAATCAGCCCCAGCATTTT	CASSYDRQNQPQHF
NA	TRBV7-2	few	14	TRBJ2-3	TGTGCCAGCAGCCCGAGATTAACCACAGATACGCAGTATTTT	CASSPRLTTDTQYF
NA	TRBV6-4	NA	15	TRBJ1-1	TGTGCCAGCAGTGACTCGATTGAAAGGGTCGGTGAAGCTTTCTTT	CASSDSIERVGEAFF
TRBD1	TRBV5-1	few	17	TRBJ1-2	TGCGCCAGCAGCTTTACGGAACAGGGGGCGCTGGGTTATGGCTACACCTTC	CASSFTEQGALGYGYTF
TRBD1	TRBV15	many	14	TRBJ1-1	TGTGCCACCAGCGTCGACAGGGGGAGGACTGAAGCTTTCTTT	CATSVDRGRTEAFF
NA	TRBV4-3	NA	15	TRBJ1-6	TGCGCCAGCAGCCAAGTAGGGTCCTATAATTCACCCCTCCACTTT	CASSQVGSYNSPLHF
NA	TRBV20-1	few	15	TRBJ2-4	TGCAGTGCTAACCGACCAACAGGAACTGAAAACATTCAGTACTTC	CSANRPTGTENIQYF
TRBD2	TRBV20-1	NA	13	TRBJ2-1	TGCAGTGCGTCTCTAGCGGGGGCCATGGAGCAGTTCTTC	CSASLAGAMEQFF
NA	TRBV12-3/TRBV12-4	few	12	TRBJ2-3	TGTGCCAGCAGTGGAGGCCCAGATACGCAGTATTTT	CASSGGPDTQYF
NA	TRBV12-3/TRBV12-4	few	15	TRBJ2-2	TGTGCCAGCAGTTCTGCTATCCTGGGCACCGGGGAGCTGTTTTTT	CASSSAILGTGELFF